One sample yielded the 24 T cell receptor beta chains listed below, sequenced in a study of quantifying T cell responses using KT2 cells. Study-level background: Reverse transcription used primers in the TCR alpha and beta constant regions.

An oligo carrying a UMI was ligated to the cDNA 3' end. An equimolar mix of RC1.1 and RC1.2 primed the beta chain across TRBC1 and TRBC2. TCRdb analysed the UMI-ligation and nested PCR reads with MiXCR anew, one entry per CDR3 protein. The data show roughly 50,000 distinct CDR3 sequences, 9% to 15% seen once. The material sequenced was PBMCs spiked with cells of the T cell clone KT2. These receptor sequences come from a human donor.

This clonotype was seen more than once but under ten times. The CDR3 nucleotides read TGTGCCAGTGGGGGGGGGCCATTCAGCAATCAGCCCCAGCATTTT. It is translated as CASGGGPFSNQPQHF. The chain recombines TRBV2 with TRBJ1-5, with D perhaps matching TRBD1 (6 bases). From germline, CDR1 is SNHLY and CDR2 FYNNEI. The CDR3 has 15 residues. V was clipped by 9 bases and J by 1 base, with 16 bases between them.

This clonotype has a count of ten or more. The chain links TRBV6-6 to TRBJ2-1; 8 nucleotides agree with TRBD2. V was clipped by 2 bases and J by 0 bases; unmatched bases: 6. The CDR3 extends over 17 amino acids. The germline CDR1 and CDR2 sequences are MNHNY and SVGAGI (reference sequence). The DNA for the CDR3 is TGTGCCAGCAGTTACGCGGGGGGCCTCAGCTCCTACAATGAGCAGTTCTTC. The encoded protein is CASSYAGGLSSYNEQFF.

The table lists this clonotype with many counts. The chain joins TRBV6-4 to TRBJ2-7, with TRBD2 matching over 10 bases. The CDR3 runs 15 residues. V shed 4 bases and J 3 bases; nucleotides not matched to a gene: 6. Germline CDR1 reads MRHNA; CDR2 reads SNTAGT. For the CDR3, the DNA is TGTGCCAGCAGTGTATTAGCGGGGGGTCTCTACGAGCAGTACTTC. As protein: CASSVLAGGLYEQYF.

The chain combines TRBV24-1 with TRBJ2-3, with no clear D. Germline-derived CDR1 and CDR2 are KGHDR and SFDVKD. This CDR3 contains 15 residues. V gave up 2 bases and J gave up 4 bases, with 12 bases separating them. The CDR3 protein is CATSDSQTGSDTQYF. The CDR3 bases are TGTGCCACCAGTGATTCTCAGACTGGTTCAGATACGCAGTATTTT.

This clonotype occurred a few times. This sequence joins TRBV2 and TRBJ2-1; D tentatively reads TRBD1 or TRBD2 (5 bases each). Trimming shortened V by 1 base and J by 10 bases, and 14 bases separated the two germline ends. The CDR3 contains 14 residues. Germline CDR1 is SNHLY and CDR2 is FYNNEI. The CDR3 sequence: CASSEGPGTSEQFF. DNA for the CDR3: TGTGCCAGCAGTGAAGGCCCAGGGACCTCCGAGCAGTTCTTC.

The table lists this clonotype with many counts. The CDR3 sequence is CASSLGQGNRGEKLFF. The CDR3 coding sequence is TGTGCCAGCAGCTTAGGTCAGGGGAATCGAGGTGAAAAACTGTTTTTT. This chain joins TRBV13 and TRBJ1-4; a weak D match, TRBD1 (6 bases). Trimming took 0 bases from V and 7 from J, leaving 15 bases between them. The CDR3 loop spans 16 amino acids. CDR1 is PRHDT and CDR2 is FYEKMQ in the germline V gene (reference sequence). Full variable domain (missing parts from reference TRBV13 and TRBJ1-4): AAGVIQSPRHLIKEKRETATLKCYPIPRHDTVYWYQQGPGQDPQFLISFYEKMQSDKGSIPDRFSAQQFSDYHSELNMSSLELGDSALYFCASSLGQGNRGEKLFFGSGTQLSVL.

This clonotype was seen a few times. V is TRBV19 and J is TRBJ2-1; 13 bases are shared with TRBD2. CDR1 LNHDA and CDR2 SQIVND come from the germline V gene (reference sequence). Germline trimming cut 5 bases from V and 0 bases from J; bases unmatched to any gene: 10. The CDR3 sequence is 19 residues long. CDR3 amino acids: CASSPTTSGRLGSYNEQFF. CDR3 coding DNA: TGTGCCAGTAGTCCGACGACTAGCGGGAGGCTGGGCTCCTACAATGAGCAGTTCTTC.

The rearrangement uses TRBV11-2 and TRBJ2-3, with 12 positions matching TRBD2. The CDR3 has 17 amino acids. Germline CDR1 is SGHAT and CDR2 is FQNNGV. Trimming cost V 5 bases and J 2 bases; bases outside gene matches: 8. CDR3 sequence (DNA): TGTGCCAGCAGCCCGGGACTAGCGGGCCCATACACAGATACGCAGTATTTT. Protein sequence: CASSPGLAGPYTDTQYF.

This clonotype was observed many times. The chain couples TRBV5-1 to TRBJ2-3; TRBD2 aligns across 12 bases. Germline values: CDR1 SGHRS, CDR2 YFSETQ. Trimming removed 4 bases from V and 5 bases from J; junction bases left unmatched: 5. The CDR3 runs to 15 residues. The CDR3 loop reads CASSLTSGGLDTQYF. The DNA for the CDR3 is TGCGCCAGCAGCCTGACTAGCGGGGGTTTAGATACGCAGTATTTT.

This clonotype was found a few times. The chain recombines TRBV6-5 with TRBJ1-1; 7 nucleotides match TRBD1. J gave up 6 bases and V 7 bases, and 8 bases lay outside the gene matches. The germline CDR1 and CDR2 sequences are MNHEY and SVGAGI. This CDR3 has 13 amino acids. In DNA, the CDR3 is TGTGCCAGCACCAAAGGGGGCGCGGCTGAAGCTTTCTTT. It yields the protein CASTKGGAAEAFF.

This clonotype was counted at least ten times. The V and J genes are TRBV9 and TRBJ2-1, with D perhaps TRBD2 (7 bases). V was cut by 4 bases and J by 9 bases, with 23 bases left in between. The germline gives CDR1 SGDLS, CDR2 YYNGEE. The CDR3 loop spans 16 amino acids. CDR3 DNA: TGTGCCAGCAGCCCCCGTAGTGGGGGGGCCCCTAGTGAGCAGTTCTTC. This codes for CASSPRSGGAPSEQFF.

The chain recombines TRBV4-1 with TRBJ1-5, with D possibly being TRBD1 (5 bases). Germline CDR1 and CDR2: MGHRA and YSYEKL. The V end was cut by 2 bases, the J end by 5 bases, with 22 bases between. The CDR3 contains 18 residues. The CDR3 here is CASSQPRGREREDQPQHF. Here the CDR3 DNA reads TGCGCCAGCAGCCAACCACGGGGCAGGGAGCGGGAGGATCAGCCCCAGCATTTT.

This clonotype was seen a few times. The rearrangement joins TRBV7-2 to TRBJ2-1; 11 nucleotides match TRBD2. Germline loops: CDR1 SGHTA, CDR2 FQGNSA. This CDR3 has 16 amino acids. The ends lost 2 bases at V and 8 bases at J; junction bases unmatched: 8. CDR3 sequence: CASSLTGTSGGYEQFF. The CDR3 DNA reads TGTGCCAGCAGCTTAACAGGGACTAGCGGTGGGTATGAGCAGTTCTTC.

This clonotype was recorded many times. The gene calls are TRBV7-9 and TRBJ2-1; 7 bases are a match to TRBD1. V shed 4 bases, J shed 0 bases, and the junction held 9 bases outside the gene matches. Germline CDR1 and CDR2: SEHNR and FQNEAQ (reference sequence). This CDR3 is built from 17 residues. This chain's CDR3 is CASSSDTGVSSYNEQFF. Written as DNA, the CDR3 is TGTGCCAGCAGCTCGGACACAGGGGTCAGCTCCTACAATGAGCAGTTCTTC.

The rearrangement uses TRBV13 and TRBJ2-1, with D hard to call. Trimming shortened V by 0 bases and J by 7 bases, and 7 bases separated the two germline ends. Germline assignment: CDR1 PRHDT and CDR2 FYEKMQ (reference sequence). The CDR3 extends over 13 amino acids. The chain's CDR3 is CASSLGSSNEQFF. The CDR3 DNA is TGTGCCAGCAGCTTAGGGAGTTCAAATGAGCAGTTCTTC.

J is TRBJ2-5 and V is TRBV6-1, with 8 nucleotides matching TRBD2. The V gene's germline CDR1 is MNHNS and CDR2 SASEGT. V shed 6 bases, J shed 5 bases, and the junction held 11 bases outside the gene matches. CDR3 length equals 15 residues. In DNA, the CDR3 is TGTGCCAGCAGGGCAGTAGCGGGGCCCGGGGAGACCCAGTACTTC. Encoded protein: CASRAVAGPGETQYF.

The chain employs TRBV4-2 and TRBJ2-7; 8 nucleotides align to TRBD2. The CDR3 is 17 residues long. With V trimmed by 4 bases and J by 4 bases, 15 bases remained unmatched. CDR1 and CDR2 (germline): LGHNA, YNFKEQ. The DNA for the CDR3 is TGTGCCAGCAGCCGAGGCGGACGGGGGGGTAGCTCGTACGAGCAGTACTTC. The encoded protein is CASSRGGRGGSSYEQYF.

There are a few counts of this clonotype. This chain uses TRBV2 with TRBJ2-7; 8 bases line up with TRBD2. CDR1 SNHLY and CDR2 FYNNEI come from the germline V gene. Trimming at V came to 6 bases and at J to 3 bases, leaving 7 bases not matched to a gene. The CDR3 is 14 amino acids. CDR3 in amino acids: CASRGGLAVYEQYF. CDR3 sequence (DNA): TGTGCCAGCAGAGGTGGACTAGCCGTCTACGAGCAGTACTTC.

This clonotype was detected a few times. V usage is TRBV9 and J usage is TRBJ1-2; weak D call: TRBD1 (5 bases). Germline V gene data show CDR1 as SGDLS and CDR2 as YYNGEE. The V and J ends lost 0 bases and 2 bases respectively, with 8 bases between them. This CDR3 is 14 amino acids long. CDR3 residues: CASSVDSGNYGYTF. In DNA form, the CDR3 reads TGTGCCAGCAGCGTAGATTCAGGGAACTATGGCTACACCTTC.

In this sample, this clonotype turned up a few times. The DNA of the CDR3 is TGTGCCAGCAGCCTTGGCGTTCCCCACTATAATTCACCCCTCCACTTT. Encoded protein: CASSLGVPHYNSPLHF. The chain joins TRBV5-6 to TRBJ1-6, with unresolved D. CDR1 and CDR2 (germline): SGHDT, YYEEEE. Trimming cost V 4 bases and J 3 bases, with 14 bases left between them. This CDR3 region has 16 residues.

This chain joins TRBV7-9 and TRBJ2-7; D is unclear. Germline CDR1 SEHNR, CDR2 FQNEAQ (reference sequence). The CDR3 is 17 residues long. V lost 0 bases and J 2 bases, leaving 17 bases between the germline ends. CDR3 sequence (DNA): TGTGCCAGCAGCTTAGCCAGGACCAGGACGGATGCCTACGAGCAGTACTTC. Translating it yields CASSLARTRTDAYEQYF.

This clonotype was seen only a few times. The chain combines TRBV28 with TRBJ2-2; 9 positions match TRBD2. CDR1 is MDHEN, CDR2 SYDVKM, per germline. The CDR3 consists of 14 residues. With 8 bases clipped from V and 4 bases from J, the junction kept 5 bases outside the gene matches. CDR3 nucleotide sequence: TGTGCCAGCCTAATGGGACTAGCCACCGGGGAGCTGTTTTTT. It codes for CASLMGLATGELFF.

This chain links TRBV20-1 with TRBJ2-7; TRBD1 or TRBD2 may be the D gene (5 bases each). Per the germline V gene, CDR1 is DFQATT and CDR2 is SNEGSKA (reference sequence). Trimming stripped 6 bases from V and 2 bases from J, with 20 bases between. The CDR3 covers 15 residues. In DNA form, the CDR3 reads TGCAGTGCCGGGCGGGCAGGGTTTGACGCCTACGAGCAGTACTTC. Protein product: CSAGRAGFDAYEQYF.

The rearrangement uses TRBV27 and TRBJ2-3; 7 nucleotides agree with TRBD2. J was trimmed by 2 bases and V by 7 bases; bases with no gene match: 18. Germline V CDR1 and CDR2: MNHEY, SMNVEV (reference sequence). The CDR3 spans 18 residues. The CDR3 sequence is CASTRWAVAGGLTDTQYF. The CDR3 DNA sequence: TGTGCCAGCACCCGCTGGGCGGTAGCGGGTGGACTCACAGATACGCAGTATTTT.